This is a list of T cell receptor beta chains from one sample in a study of T cells in Graves' hyperthyroidism and ophthalmopathy. TCRdb re-called the multiplex PCR reads with MiXCR, one entry per CDR3 protein. This table holds around 350,000 distinct CDR3 sequences, 19% found once. The source material was blood. The receptors originated from a woman aged 18-30 years with Graves' hyperthyroidism. CDR3s include the opening cysteine and the closing phenylalanine or tryptophan. Fields, in order: V gene, D gene, J gene, clone size, CDR3 DNA, CDR3 protein. D genes are given only for firm matches. Where a row states a size, it is once, few, many or the class of an expanded clone; other rows omit it.

V: TRBV12-3/TRBV12-4
D: NA
J: TRBJ2-5
size: NA
DNA: TGTGCCGGCAGTTCCCAGGGTATGTTAGAGACCCAGTACTTC
CDR3: CAGSSQGMLETQYF

V: TRBV5-1
D: NA
J: TRBJ1-1
size: many
DNA: TGCGCCAGCAGGGCGACGGCTGAAGCTTTCTTT
CDR3: CASRATAEAFF

V: TRBV2
D: NA
J: TRBJ1-1
size: many
DNA: TGTGCCAGCAGTGGGGCCCGTGCGGATAACACTGAAGCTTTCTTT
CDR3: CASSGARADNTEAFF

V: TRBV4-1
D: TRBD2
J: TRBJ2-5
size: NA
DNA: TGCGCCAGCAGCCAAACAGGACTAGCGGGGGGTGGGGAGACCCAGTACTTC
CDR3: CASSQTGLAGGGETQYF

V: TRBV6-2/TRBV6-3
D: NA
J: TRBJ1-2
size: many
DNA: TGTGCCAGCAGCCGGTCACAGGGAATTTATGGCTACACCTTC
CDR3: CASSRSQGIYGYTF

V: TRBV27
D: NA
J: TRBJ1-5
size: many
DNA: TGTGCCAGCAGTTTATCAGCGGGGGCCAATCAGCCCCAGCATTTT
CDR3: CASSLSAGANQPQHF

V: TRBV7-2
D: TRBD2
J: TRBJ2-5
size: once
DNA: TGTGCCAGCAGCTTAGGGACTAGCGGGAGGAGGGAGACCCAGTACTTC
CDR3: CASSLGTSGRRETQYF

V: TRBV18
D: TRBD1
J: TRBJ2-7
size: NA
DNA: TGTGCCAGCTCTCCGGGACAGGGGGCGACCGAGCAGTACTTC
CDR3: CASSPGQGATEQYF

V: TRBV20-1
D: TRBD1
J: TRBJ2-2
size: many
DNA: TGCAGTGCCATCCGCGGGACAGGGCATCCCGGGGAGCTGTTTTTT
CDR3: CSAIRGTGHPGELFF

V: TRBV7-9
D: NA
J: TRBJ2-7
size: many
DNA: TGTGCCAGCACCCTGGGGGGTTCCTACGAGCAGTACTTC
CDR3: CASTLGGSYEQYF

V: TRBV6-2/TRBV6-3
D: NA
J: TRBJ1-2
size: NA
DNA: TGTGCCATCCTTACACCGGGACCAAATTTTCTTGGCTACACCTTC
CDR3: CAILTPGPNFLGYTF

V: TRBV4-1
D: TRBD1
J: TRBJ1-1
size: many
DNA: TGCGCCAGCAGCCAAGACCGACAGGGACTGAACACTGAAGCTTTCTTT
CDR3: CASSQDRQGLNTEAFF

V: TRBV6-1
D: TRBD1
J: TRBJ2-7
size: NA
DNA: TGTGCCAGCAGTGAGGAAGGGACAGGGTCCTACGAGCAGTACTTC
CDR3: CASSEEGTGSYEQYF

V: TRBV4-1
D: NA
J: TRBJ1-1
size: many
DNA: TGCGCCAGCAGCCAAGATAGCAGGTTAGGGAACACTGAAGCTTTCTTT
CDR3: CASSQDSRLGNTEAFF

V: TRBV20-1
D: TRBD1
J: TRBJ2-5
size: NA
DNA: TGCAGTGCCCTCGGGACAGACCAAGAGACCCAGTACTTC
CDR3: CSALGTDQETQYF

V: TRBV20-1
D: TRBD1
J: TRBJ1-1
size: many
DNA: TGCAGTGCGAGAGGGGTCTCCGGGACAGTCGAAGCTTTCTTT
CDR3: CSARGVSGTVEAFF